This T cell receptor beta chain was documented in a study of monozygotic twins with cystic fibrosis. Looked up from germline, CDR1 is SGDLS and CDR2 is YYNGEE. The CDR3 extends over 14 amino acids. Trimming took 1 base from V and 4 from J, leaving 12 bases between them. Using immunoSEQ multiplex PCR, the repertoire was profiled, and TCRdb retains in-frame clones only, with some absent. The top ten clones hold around 1.5% of a sample with about 36,000 clones, over 75% of them seen once. Material for sequencing was blood. The sequence was collected from a girl between 2 and 10 years old with cystic fibrosis. This sequence joins TRBV9 and TRBJ2-7, with TRBD1 as a possible D gene (6 bases). This CDR3 reads CASSVQPRGYEQYF. CDR3 DNA: TGTGCCAGCAGCGTACAGCCCAGGGGTTACGAGCAGTACTTC.